A few counts support the clone carrying this TCR beta chain. Antigen specificity is unknown. The study isolated at least 6 million PBMCs from each sample. With a J-beta primer mix and a sample-barcoded 5' primer, a second PCR ran 7 to 11 cycles. TCRdb reprocessed the 5' RACE reads with MiXCR, giving one entry per CDR3 protein. Of about 1.6 million distinct CDR3 sequences in the sample, roughly a third were seen once. These data belong to a study of blood T cells in healthy people across ages. Study summary: When template switching was applied, about one barcoded beta molecule was captured per two T cells. Study-wide findings and caveats: Higher diversity, along with more naive CD4+ cells, distinguished long-lived donors from aged donors. CMV status of donors was unknown, possibly confounding expanded clonotype changes.

The CDR3 sequence is 13 residues long. Trimming took off 3 bases at V and 0 bases at J, with 8 bases between the two ends. The V gene's germline CDR1 is DFQATT and CDR2 SNEGSKA (reference sequence). Sequencing input: blood. V usage is TRBV20-1 and J usage is TRBJ1-1; D is ambiguous. This TCR was sampled from a woman aged 25 to 39 in good health. CDR3 protein: CSASRVMNTEAFF. In nucleotides, the CDR3 is TGCAGTGCTAGCCGGGTAATGAACACTGAAGCTTTCTTT.